The sequence of this TCR beta chain was determined in a study of blood T cells in healthy people across ages. Points from the study as a whole: Higher diversity and more naive CD4+ cells were features of long-lived donors, compared to aged donors.

In the case of this clonotype: What it binds is not known.

The use of a sample-barcoded 5' primer and a J-beta primer mix characterized a second PCR of about 6 to 11 cycles. A template-switch adaptor that had 12 random nucleotides put a tag on each cDNA molecule. TCRdb reprocessed the 5' RACE reads via MiXCR and lists one record per CDR3 protein. Of about 1.7 million distinct CDR3 sequences listed, under 30% are singletons. The donors, healthy Caucasians from Russia, were aged about 6 to 95. Each donor had around 9.8 milliliters of peripheral blood drawn. This CDR3 has 15 amino acids. Trimming removed 3 bases at V and 2 bases at J, with 11 bases between. The chain is built from TRBV12-3 or TRBV12-4 and TRBJ2-1, with D uncertain. The TCR originated in a woman aged 25 to 39 in good health. The sample comprised blood. CDR3: CASSFKVVPYNEQFF. The CDR3 region has the DNA TGTGCCAGCAGTTTTAAGGTAGTGCCCTACAATGAGCAGTTCTTC.